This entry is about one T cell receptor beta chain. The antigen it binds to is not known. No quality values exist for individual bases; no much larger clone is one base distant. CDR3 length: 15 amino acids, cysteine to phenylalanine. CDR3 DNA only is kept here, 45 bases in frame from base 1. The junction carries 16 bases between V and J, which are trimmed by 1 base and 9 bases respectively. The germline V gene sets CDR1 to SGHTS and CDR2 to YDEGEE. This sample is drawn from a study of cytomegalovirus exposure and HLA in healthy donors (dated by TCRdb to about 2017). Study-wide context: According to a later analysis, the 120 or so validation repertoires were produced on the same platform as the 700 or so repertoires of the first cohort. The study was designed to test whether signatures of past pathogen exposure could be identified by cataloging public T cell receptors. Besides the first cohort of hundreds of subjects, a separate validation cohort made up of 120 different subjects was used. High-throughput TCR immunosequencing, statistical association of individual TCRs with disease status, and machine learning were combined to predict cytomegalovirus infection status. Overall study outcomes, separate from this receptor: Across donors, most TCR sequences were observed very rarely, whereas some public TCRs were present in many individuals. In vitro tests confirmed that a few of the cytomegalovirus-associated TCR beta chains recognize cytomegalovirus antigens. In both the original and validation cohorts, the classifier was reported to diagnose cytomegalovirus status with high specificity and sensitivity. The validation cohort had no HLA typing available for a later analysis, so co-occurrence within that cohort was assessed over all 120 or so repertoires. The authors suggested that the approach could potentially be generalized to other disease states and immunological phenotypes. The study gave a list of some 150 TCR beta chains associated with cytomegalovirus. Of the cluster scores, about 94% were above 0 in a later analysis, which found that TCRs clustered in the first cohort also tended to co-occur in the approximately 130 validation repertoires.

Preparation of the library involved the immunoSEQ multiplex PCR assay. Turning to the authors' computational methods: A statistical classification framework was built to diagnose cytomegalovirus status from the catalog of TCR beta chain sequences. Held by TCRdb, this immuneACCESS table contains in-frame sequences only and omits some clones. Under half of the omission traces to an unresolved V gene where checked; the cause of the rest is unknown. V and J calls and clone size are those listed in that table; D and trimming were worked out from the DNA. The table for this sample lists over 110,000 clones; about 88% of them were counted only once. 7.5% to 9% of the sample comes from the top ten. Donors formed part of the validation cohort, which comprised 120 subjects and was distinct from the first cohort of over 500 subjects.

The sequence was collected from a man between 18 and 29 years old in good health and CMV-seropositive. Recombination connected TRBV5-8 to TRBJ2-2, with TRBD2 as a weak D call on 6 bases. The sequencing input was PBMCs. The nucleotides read TGTGCCAGCAGCTTGTCTGGCTGGGAGGTCAGGGAGCTGTTTTTT. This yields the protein CASSLSGWEVRELFF.